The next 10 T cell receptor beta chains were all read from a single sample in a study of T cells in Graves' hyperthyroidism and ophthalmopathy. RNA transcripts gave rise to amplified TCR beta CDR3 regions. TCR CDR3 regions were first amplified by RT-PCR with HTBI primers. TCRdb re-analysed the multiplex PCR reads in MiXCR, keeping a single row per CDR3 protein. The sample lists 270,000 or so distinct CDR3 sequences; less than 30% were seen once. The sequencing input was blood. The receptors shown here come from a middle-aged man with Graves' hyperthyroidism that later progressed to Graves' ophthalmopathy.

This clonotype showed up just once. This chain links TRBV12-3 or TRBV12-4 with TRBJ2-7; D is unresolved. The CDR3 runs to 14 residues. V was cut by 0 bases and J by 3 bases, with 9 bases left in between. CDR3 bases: TGTGCCAGCAGTTTAGCGGGATTTAGCTACGAGCAGTACTTC. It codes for CASSLAGFSYEQYF.

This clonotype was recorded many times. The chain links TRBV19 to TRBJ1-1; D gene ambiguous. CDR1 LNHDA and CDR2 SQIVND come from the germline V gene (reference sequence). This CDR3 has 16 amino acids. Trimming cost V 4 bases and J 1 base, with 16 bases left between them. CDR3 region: CASSSRQSMKNTEAFF. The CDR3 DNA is TGTGCCAGTAGTAGCCGGCAGTCAATGAAGAACACTGAAGCTTTCTTT.

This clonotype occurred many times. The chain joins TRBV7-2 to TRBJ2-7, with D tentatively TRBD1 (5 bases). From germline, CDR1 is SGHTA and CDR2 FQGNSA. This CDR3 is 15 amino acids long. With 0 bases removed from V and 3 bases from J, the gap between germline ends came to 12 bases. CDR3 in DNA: TGTGCCAGCAGCTTAGCGTTCGGACACAGCTACGAGCAGTACTTC. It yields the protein CASSLAFGHSYEQYF.

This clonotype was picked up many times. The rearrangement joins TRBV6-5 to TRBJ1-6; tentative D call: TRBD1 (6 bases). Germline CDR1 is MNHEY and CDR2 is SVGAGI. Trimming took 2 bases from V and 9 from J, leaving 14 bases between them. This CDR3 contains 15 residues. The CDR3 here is CASSYEGGFGSPLHF. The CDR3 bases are TGTGCCAGCAGTTACGAAGGGGGTTTCGGTTCACCCCTCCACTTT.

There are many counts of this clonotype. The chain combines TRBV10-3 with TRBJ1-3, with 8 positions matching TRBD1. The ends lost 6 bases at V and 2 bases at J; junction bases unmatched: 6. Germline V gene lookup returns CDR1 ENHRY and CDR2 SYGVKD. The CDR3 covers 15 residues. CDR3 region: CAIRRGTGPGNTIYF. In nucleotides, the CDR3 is TGTGCCATCAGGAGAGGGACAGGCCCTGGAAACACCATATATTTT.

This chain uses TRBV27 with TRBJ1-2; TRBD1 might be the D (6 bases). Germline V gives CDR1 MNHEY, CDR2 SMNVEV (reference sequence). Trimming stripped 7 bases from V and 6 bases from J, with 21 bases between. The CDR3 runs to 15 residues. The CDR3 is CASKKAGAFLDGYTF. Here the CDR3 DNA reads TGTGCCAGCAAGAAGGCAGGGGCATTCCTTGATGGCTACACCTTC.

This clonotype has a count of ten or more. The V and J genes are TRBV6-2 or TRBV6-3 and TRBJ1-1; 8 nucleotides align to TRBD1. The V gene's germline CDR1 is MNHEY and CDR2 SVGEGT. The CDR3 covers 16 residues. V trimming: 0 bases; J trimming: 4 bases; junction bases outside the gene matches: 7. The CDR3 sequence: CASSYSGTGWSTEAFF. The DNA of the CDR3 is TGTGCCAGCAGTTACTCCGGGACAGGCTGGTCCACTGAAGCTTTCTTT.

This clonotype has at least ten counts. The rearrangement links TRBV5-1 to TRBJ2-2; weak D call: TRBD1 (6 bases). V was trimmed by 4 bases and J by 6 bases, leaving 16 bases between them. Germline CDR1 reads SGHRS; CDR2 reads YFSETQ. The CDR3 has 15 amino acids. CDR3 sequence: CASSGPGHPSGELFF. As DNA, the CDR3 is TGCGCCAGCAGCGGGCCGGGACACCCATCCGGGGAGCTGTTTTTT.

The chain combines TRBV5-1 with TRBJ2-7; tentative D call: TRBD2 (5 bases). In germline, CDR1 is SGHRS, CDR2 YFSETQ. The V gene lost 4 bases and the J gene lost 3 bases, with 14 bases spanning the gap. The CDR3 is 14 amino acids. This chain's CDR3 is CASSRGQRFYEQYF. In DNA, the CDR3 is TGCGCCAGCAGCCGAGGGCAGAGATTCTACGAGCAGTACTTC. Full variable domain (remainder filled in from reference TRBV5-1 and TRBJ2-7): KAGVTQTPRYLIKTRGQQVTLSCSPISGHRSVSWYQQTPGQGLQFLFEYFSETQRNKGNFPGRFSGRQFSNSRSEMNVSTLELGDSALYLCASSRGQRFYEQYFGPGTRLTVT.

The CDR3 DNA sequence: TGTGCCAGCAGCCGCCCGAGCGAGACCTACGAGCAGTACTTC. Translating it yields CASSRPSETYEQYF. The chain has TRBV5-5 and TRBJ2-7; unclear D gene. V was shortened by 4 bases and J by 2 bases, with 13 bases between the two germline ends. Germline V lookup: CDR1 SGHKS, CDR2 YYEKEE (reference sequence). There are 14 residues in the CDR3.